This T cell receptor beta chain came from a study of T-cell reconstitution after alpha-beta-depleted transplantation in children. During its preparation, the TCRbeta library received unique molecular identifiers. One entry per CDR3 protein, called by TCRdb with MiXCR from the PCR reads. The sample holds hundreds of thousands of distinct CDR3 sequences, 10% to 15% seen once. CDR3 length: 14 amino acids. Germline CDR1 SGHTA, CDR2 FQGNSA. V lost 4 bases to trimming and J lost 5 bases; unmatched junction nucleotides: 1. The study, taken as a whole, reports: By about two months after transplant, alpha-beta T cells reportedly arose from several hundred graft clones that had expanded. Diversity and T-cell counts at one year after transplant derived mostly from new T cells.

This clonotype showed up many times. Its antigen is unknown. This chain links TRBV7-2 with TRBJ2-3, with TRBD2 matching over 12 bases. The specimen comprised PBMCs, mostly from graft donor cells, sampled 360 days after TCRalphabeta/CD19-depleted stem cell transplant. This TCR derives from a male patient younger than 18 who had a stem cell transplant for acute myeloid leukemia, so the T cells may come from the graft donor. The CDR3 region has the DNA TGTGCCAGCAGCTCGGGACTAGCGGGAGATACGCAGTATTTT. Translating it yields CASSSGLAGDTQYF. Full variable domain (remainder filled in from reference TRBV7-2 and TRBJ2-3): GAGVSQSPSNKVTEKGKDVELRCDPISGHTALYWYRQSLGQGLEFLIYFQGNSAPDKSGLPSDRFSAERTGGSVSTLTIQRTQQEDSAVYLCASSSGLAGDTQYFGPGTRLTVL.